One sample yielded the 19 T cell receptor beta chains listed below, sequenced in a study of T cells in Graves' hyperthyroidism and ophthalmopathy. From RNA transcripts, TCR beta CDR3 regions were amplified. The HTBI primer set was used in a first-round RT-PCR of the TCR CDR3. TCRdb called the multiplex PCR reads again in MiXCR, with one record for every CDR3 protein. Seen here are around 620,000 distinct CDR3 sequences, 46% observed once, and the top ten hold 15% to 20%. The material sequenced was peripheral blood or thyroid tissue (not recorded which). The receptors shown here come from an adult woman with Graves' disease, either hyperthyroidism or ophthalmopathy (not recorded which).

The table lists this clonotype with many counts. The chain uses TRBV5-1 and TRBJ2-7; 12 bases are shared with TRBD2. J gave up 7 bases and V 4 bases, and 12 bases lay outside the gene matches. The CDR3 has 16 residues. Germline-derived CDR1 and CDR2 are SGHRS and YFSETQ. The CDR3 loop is CASSQGLAGPWREQYF. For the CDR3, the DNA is TGCGCCAGCAGCCAAGGACTAGCGGGACCGTGGCGGGAGCAGTACTTC.

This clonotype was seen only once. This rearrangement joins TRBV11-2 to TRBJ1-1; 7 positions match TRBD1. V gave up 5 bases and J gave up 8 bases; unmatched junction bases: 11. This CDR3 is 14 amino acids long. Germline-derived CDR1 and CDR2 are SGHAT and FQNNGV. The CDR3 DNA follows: TGTGCCAGCAGCCCTGGGGGGAAGGGGGCGGAAGCTTTCTTT. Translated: CASSPGGKGAEAFF.

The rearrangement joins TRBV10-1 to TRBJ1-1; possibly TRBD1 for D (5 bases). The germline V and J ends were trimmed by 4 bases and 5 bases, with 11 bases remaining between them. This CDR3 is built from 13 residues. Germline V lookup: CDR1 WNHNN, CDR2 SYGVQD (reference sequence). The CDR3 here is CASSVAGRTEAFF. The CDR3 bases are TGCGCCAGCAGTGTTGCAGGGAGGACTGAAGCTTTCTTT.

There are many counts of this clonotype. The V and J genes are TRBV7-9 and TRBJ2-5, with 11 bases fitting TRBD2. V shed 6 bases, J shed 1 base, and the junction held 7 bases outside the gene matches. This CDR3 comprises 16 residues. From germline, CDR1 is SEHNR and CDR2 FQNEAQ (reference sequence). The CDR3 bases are TGTGCCAGCAGACCAACTAGCGGGAGTTCCCAAGAGACCCAGTACTTC. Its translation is CASRPTSGSSQETQYF.

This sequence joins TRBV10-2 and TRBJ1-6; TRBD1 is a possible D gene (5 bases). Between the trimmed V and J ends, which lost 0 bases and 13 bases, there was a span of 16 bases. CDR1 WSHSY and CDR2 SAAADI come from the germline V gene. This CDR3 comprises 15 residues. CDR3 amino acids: CASSESGPWRVPLHF. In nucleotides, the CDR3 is TGCGCCAGCAGTGAGTCGGGACCTTGGAGGGTTCCCCTCCACTTT.

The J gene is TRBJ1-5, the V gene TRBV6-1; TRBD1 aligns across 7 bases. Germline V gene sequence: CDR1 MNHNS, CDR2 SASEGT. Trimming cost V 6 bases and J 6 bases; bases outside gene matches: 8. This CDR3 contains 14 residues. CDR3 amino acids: CASRISGTVQPQHF. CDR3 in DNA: TGTGCCAGCAGAATCTCCGGGACAGTTCAGCCCCAGCATTTT.

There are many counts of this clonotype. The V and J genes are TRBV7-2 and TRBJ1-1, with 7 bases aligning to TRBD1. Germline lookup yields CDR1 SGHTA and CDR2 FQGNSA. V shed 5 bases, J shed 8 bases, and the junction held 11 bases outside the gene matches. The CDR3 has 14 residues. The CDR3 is CASSQQGLRGEAFF. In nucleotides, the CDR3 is TGTGCCAGCAGCCAACAGGGGCTTAGAGGAGAAGCTTTCTTT.

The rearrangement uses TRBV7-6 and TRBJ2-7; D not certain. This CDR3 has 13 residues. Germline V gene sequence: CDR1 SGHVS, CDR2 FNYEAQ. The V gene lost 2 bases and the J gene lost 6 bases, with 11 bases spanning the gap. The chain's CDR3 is CASSLSVAREQYF. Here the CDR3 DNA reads TGTGCCAGCAGCTTAAGCGTGGCACGCGAGCAGTACTTC.

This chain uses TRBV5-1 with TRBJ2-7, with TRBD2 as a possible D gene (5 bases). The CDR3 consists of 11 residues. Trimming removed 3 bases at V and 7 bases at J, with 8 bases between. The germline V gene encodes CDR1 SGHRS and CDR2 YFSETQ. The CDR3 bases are TGCGCCAGCAGCTCCTGGAGGGAGCAGTACTTC. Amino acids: CASSSWREQYF.

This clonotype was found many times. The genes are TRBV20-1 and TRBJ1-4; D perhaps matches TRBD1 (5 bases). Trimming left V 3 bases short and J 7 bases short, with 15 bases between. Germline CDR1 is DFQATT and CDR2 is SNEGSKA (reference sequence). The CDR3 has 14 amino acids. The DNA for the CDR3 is TGCAGTGCTAGCGGGGGGAAAGAGGGTGAAAAACTGTTTTTT. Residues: CSASGGKEGEKLFF.

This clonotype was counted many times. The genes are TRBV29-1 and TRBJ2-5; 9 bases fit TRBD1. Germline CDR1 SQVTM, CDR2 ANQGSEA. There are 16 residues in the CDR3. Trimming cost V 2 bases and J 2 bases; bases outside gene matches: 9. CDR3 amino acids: CSVEPLTGGVQETQYF. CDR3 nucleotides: TGCAGCGTTGAACCTCTAACAGGGGGCGTTCAAGAGACCCAGTACTTC.

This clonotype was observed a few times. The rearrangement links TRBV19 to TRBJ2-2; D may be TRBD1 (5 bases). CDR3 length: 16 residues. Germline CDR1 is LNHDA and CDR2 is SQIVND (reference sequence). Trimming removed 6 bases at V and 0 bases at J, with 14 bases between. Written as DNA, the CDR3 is TGTGCCAGTAGAGGGGTCCAATACCCGAACACCGGGGAGCTGTTTTTT. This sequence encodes CASRGVQYPNTGELFF.

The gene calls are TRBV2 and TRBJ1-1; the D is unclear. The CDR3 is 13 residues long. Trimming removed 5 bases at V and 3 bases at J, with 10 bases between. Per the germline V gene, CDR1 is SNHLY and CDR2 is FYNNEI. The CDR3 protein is CASSTNRDTEAFF. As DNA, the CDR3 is TGTGCCAGCAGTACCAACCGGGACACTGAAGCTTTCTTT.

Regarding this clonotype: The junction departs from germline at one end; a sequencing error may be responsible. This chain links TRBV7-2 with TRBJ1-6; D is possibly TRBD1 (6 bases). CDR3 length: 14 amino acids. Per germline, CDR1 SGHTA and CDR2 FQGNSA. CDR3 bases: TGCGCCAGCAGCCCCGGACAGAGGGACTCACCCCTCCACTTT. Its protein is CASSPGQRDSPLHF.

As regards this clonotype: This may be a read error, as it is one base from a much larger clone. The CDR3 DNA follows: TGTGCCAGCAGCTCCTGGGGCAGGGGACGGAGAGAGACCCAGTACTTC. This translates into CASSSWGRGRRETQYF. The V gene is TRBV7-9, the J gene TRBJ2-5, with D perhaps matching TRBD1 (6 bases). The CDR3 extends over 16 amino acids. Germline assignment: CDR1 SEHNR and CDR2 FQNEAQ (reference sequence). V lost 4 bases and J 4 bases, leaving 19 bases between the germline ends. The complete variable domain, with remaining parts taken from reference TRBV7-9 and TRBJ2-5, reads DTGVSQNPRHKITKRGQNVTFRCDPISEHNRLYWYRQTLGQGPEFLTYFQNEAQLEKSRLLSDRFSAERPKGSFSTLEIQRTEQGDSAMYLCASSSWGRGRRETQYFGPGTRLLVL.

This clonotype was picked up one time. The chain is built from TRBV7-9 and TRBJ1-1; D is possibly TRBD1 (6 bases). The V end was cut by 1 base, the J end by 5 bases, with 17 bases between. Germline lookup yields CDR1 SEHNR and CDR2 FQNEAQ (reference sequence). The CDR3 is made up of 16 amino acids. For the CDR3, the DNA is TGTGCCAGCAGCTTAGTAGTTGGGGGCGATTGGACTGAAGCTTTCTTT. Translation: CASSLVVGGDWTEAFF.

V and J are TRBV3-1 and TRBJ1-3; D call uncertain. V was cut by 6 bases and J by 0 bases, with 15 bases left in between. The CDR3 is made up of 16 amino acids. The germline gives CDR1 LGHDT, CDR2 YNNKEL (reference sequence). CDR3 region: CASSHDTPSSGNTIYF. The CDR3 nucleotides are TGTGCCAGCAGTCACGACACACCGAGCTCTGGAAACACCATATATTTT.

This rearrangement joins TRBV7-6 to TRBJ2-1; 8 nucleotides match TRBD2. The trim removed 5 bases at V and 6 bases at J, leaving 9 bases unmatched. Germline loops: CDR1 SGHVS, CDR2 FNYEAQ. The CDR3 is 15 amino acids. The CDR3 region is CASSQTLAGRNEQFF. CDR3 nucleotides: TGTGCCAGCAGCCAGACCCTAGCGGGTCGCAATGAGCAGTTCTTC.

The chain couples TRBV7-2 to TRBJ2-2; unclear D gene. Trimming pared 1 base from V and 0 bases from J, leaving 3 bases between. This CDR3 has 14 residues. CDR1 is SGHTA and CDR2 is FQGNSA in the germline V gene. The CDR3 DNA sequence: TGTGCCAGCAGCTTAGACGCGAACACCGGGGAGCTGTTTTTT. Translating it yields CASSLDANTGELFF.